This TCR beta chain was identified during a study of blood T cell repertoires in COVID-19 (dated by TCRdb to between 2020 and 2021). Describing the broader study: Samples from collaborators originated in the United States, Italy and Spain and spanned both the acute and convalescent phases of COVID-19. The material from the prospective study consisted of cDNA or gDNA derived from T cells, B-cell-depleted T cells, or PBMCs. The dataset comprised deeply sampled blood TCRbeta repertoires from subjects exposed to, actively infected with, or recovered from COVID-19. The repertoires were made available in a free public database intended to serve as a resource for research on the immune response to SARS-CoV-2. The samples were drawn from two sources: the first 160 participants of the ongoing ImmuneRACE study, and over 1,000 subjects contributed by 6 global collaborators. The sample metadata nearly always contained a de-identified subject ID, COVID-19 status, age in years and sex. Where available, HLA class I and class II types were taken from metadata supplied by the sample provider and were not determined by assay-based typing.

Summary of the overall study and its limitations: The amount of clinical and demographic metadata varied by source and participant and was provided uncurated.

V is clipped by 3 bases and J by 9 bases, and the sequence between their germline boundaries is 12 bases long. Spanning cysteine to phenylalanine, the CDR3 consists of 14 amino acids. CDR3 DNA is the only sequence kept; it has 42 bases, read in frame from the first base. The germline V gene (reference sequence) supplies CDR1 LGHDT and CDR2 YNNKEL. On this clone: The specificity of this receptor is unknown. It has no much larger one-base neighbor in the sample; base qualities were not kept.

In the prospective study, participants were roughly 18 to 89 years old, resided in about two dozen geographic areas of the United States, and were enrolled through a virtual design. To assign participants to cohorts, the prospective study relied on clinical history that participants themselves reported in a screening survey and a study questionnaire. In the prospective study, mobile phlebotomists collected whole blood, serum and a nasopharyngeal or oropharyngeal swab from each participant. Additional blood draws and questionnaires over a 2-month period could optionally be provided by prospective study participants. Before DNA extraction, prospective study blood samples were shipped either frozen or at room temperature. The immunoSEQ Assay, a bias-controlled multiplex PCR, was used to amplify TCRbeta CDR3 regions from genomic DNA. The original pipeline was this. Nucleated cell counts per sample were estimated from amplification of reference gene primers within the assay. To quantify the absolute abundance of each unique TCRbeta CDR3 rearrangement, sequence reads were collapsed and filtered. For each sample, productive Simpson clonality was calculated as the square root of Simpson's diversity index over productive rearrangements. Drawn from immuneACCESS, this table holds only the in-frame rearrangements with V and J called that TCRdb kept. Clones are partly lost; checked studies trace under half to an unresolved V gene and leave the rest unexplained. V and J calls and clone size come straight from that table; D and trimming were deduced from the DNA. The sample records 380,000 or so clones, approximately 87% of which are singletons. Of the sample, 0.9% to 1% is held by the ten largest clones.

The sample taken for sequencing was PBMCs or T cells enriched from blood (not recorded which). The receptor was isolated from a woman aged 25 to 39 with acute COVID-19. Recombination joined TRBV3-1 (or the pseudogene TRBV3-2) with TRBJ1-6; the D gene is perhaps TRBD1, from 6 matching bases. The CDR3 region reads CASSQGAIRSPLHF. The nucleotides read TGTGCCAGCAGCCAGGGGGCTATACGTTCACCCCTCCACTTT.